Each of the 10 T cell receptor beta chains below was sequenced from the same sample in a study of T cells in Graves' hyperthyroidism and ophthalmopathy. Using RNA transcripts as the source, TCR beta CDR3 regions were amplified. HTBI primers were employed in a first-round RT-PCR of the TCR CDR3. TCRdb ran MiXCR on the multiplex PCR reads and lists one entry per CDR3 protein. The table includes approximately 400,000 distinct CDR3 sequences, under 15% detected once. Sequencing was performed on blood. The source of these receptors is a woman in her 30s with Graves' hyperthyroidism.

This clonotype has at least ten counts. This chain links TRBV12-3 or TRBV12-4 with TRBJ1-1, with 12 positions matching TRBD1. The CDR3 extends over 16 amino acids. The ends lost 5 bases at V and 4 bases at J; junction bases unmatched: 8. The CDR3 loop is CASSTWGTGGPTEAFF. In nucleotides, the CDR3 is TGTGCCAGCAGTACCTGGGGGACAGGGGGCCCCACTGAAGCTTTCTTT.

This clonotype has more than one count but fewer than ten. V is TRBV11-3 and J is TRBJ2-3; 12 bases fit TRBD2. The length of the CDR3 is 19 residues. Germline V gene lookup returns CDR1 SGHNT and CDR2 YENEEA. V dropped 5 bases and J dropped 5; count of bases not matched to a gene: 17. The CDR3: CASSQGLAGGSGFGDTQYF. The CDR3 bases are TGTGCCAGCAGCCAAGGTCTAGCGGGAGGGTCTGGTTTCGGAGATACGCAGTATTTT.

This clonotype was counted a few times. The V and J genes are TRBV6-1 and TRBJ2-7; the D is unclear. The CDR3 runs to 14 residues. Looked up from germline, CDR1 is MNHNS and CDR2 is SASEGT. The ends were cut back, 5 bases at V and 2 bases at J, with 13 bases in the middle. The CDR3 DNA is TGTGCCAGCAGTTCCACTATCCGGCCCTACGAGCAGTACTTC. Protein sequence: CASSSTIRPYEQYF.

This clonotype has a handful of counts. The gene calls are TRBV11-3 and TRBJ1-2; D gene unclear. The germline V gene encodes CDR1 SGHNT and CDR2 YENEEA. The length of the CDR3 is 13 residues. V gave up 0 bases and J gave up 4 bases, with 6 bases separating them. CDR3 in DNA: TGTGCCAGCAGCTTAGAGGTTCTCTATGGCTACACCTTC. Translation gives CASSLEVLYGYTF.

This clonotype came up a few times. The V and J genes are TRBV29-1 and TRBJ2-3; D is undetermined. V was trimmed by 5 bases and J by 3 bases, leaving 15 bases between them. The CDR3 totals 14 residues. Germline CDR1 reads SQVTM; CDR2 reads ANQGSEA. The CDR3 loop reads CSVRRGVVTDTQYF. DNA for the CDR3: TGCAGCGTTCGGCGTGGGGTGGTGACAGATACGCAGTATTTT.

The gene calls are TRBV11-3 and TRBJ1-1; D ambiguous. Germline V gene sequence: CDR1 SGHNT, CDR2 YENEEA. Trimming pared 3 bases from V and 4 bases from J, leaving 6 bases between. The CDR3 runs to 12 residues. The CDR3: CASSFARTEAFF. The CDR3 DNA follows: TGTGCCAGCAGCTTTGCGCGCACTGAAGCTTTCTTT. Variable domain in full (rest from reference TRBV11-3 and TRBJ1-1): EAGVVQSPRYKIIEKKQPVAFWCNPISGHNTLYWYLQNLGQGPELLIRYENEEAVDDSQLPKDRFSAERLKGVDSTLKIQPAELGDSAVYLCASSFARTEAFFGQGTRLTVV.

This clonotype was recorded many times. The rearrangement joins TRBV30 to TRBJ2-3; TRBD2 agrees at 8 bases. The CDR3 has 15 amino acids. CDR1 GTSNPN and CDR2 SVGIG come from the germline V gene (reference sequence). J was trimmed by 1 base and V by 2 bases; bases with no gene match: 5. CDR3 sequence (DNA): TGTGCCTGGAGTTCAGGTAGCGGGGGCACAGATACGCAGTATTTT. Translated, it gives CAWSSGSGGTDTQYF.

The rearrangement links TRBV6-1 to TRBJ2-1; 8 bases map to TRBD1. The CDR3 spans 13 residues. CDR1 and CDR2 (germline): MNHNS, SASEGT. Trimming cost V 8 bases and J 6 bases; bases outside gene matches: 6. CDR3 DNA: TGTGCCAGCGGGACAGGCAAGTTCAATGAGCAGTTCTTC. This gives the protein CASGTGKFNEQFF.

V usage is TRBV2 and J usage is TRBJ2-3; 8 bases align to TRBD2. This CDR3 comprises 17 residues. From germline, CDR1 is SNHLY and CDR2 FYNNEI. V gave up 3 bases and J gave up 2 bases; unmatched junction bases: 10. The CDR3 loop reads CASSDPGGSGTTDTQYF. CDR3 DNA: TGTGCCAGCAGTGACCCCGGTGGTAGCGGGACCACAGATACGCAGTATTTT.

This clonotype was observed many times. This chain links TRBV3-1 with TRBJ2-1, with D perhaps TRBD1 (6 bases). CDR3 length: 16 residues. Trimming shortened V by 4 bases and J by 3 bases, and 16 bases separated the two germline ends. Germline CDR1 LGHDT, CDR2 YNNKEL (reference sequence). This chain's CDR3 is CASSLPQGGNYNEQFF. The CDR3 coding sequence is TGTGCCAGCAGCCTCCCACAGGGTGGGAACTACAATGAGCAGTTCTTC.